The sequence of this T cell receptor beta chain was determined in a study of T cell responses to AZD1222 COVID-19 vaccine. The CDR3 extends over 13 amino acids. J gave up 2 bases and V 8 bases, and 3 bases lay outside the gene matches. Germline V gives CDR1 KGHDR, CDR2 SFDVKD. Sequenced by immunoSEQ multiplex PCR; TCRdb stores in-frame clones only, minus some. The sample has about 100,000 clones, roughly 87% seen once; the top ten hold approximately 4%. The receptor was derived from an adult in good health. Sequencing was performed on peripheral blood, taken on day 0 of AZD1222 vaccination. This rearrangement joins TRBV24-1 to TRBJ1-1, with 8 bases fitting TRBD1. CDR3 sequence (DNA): TGTGCCACCACCAGGGGGCGAAACACTGAAGCTTTCTTT. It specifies CATTRGRNTEAFF.